A selection of T cell receptor beta chains follows, all from one sample in a study of CD8+CD57+ T cells in acquired aplastic anemia. TCRdb processed the reads anew with MiXCR; each CDR3 protein has one entry. The sample records approximately 160,000 distinct CDR3 sequences, about 48% being singletons. The sample comprised sorted CD4+, CD8+, or CD8+CD57+ T cells (not recorded which) from PBMCs. Every receptor here comes from a human donor in good health. Both conserved end residues are part of each CDR3. D genes are given only for firm matches. Where a row states a size, it is once, few, many or the class of an expanded clone; other rows omit it.

TGTGCCAGCAGCTTCCGGACAGGGCTTAAGAACACTGAAGCTTTCTTT CASSFRTGLKNTEAFF TRBJ1-1 TRBD1 many TRBV7-9
TGTGCCTGGACCGGATTAGAAGCTCCATGGCGGACCCAGTACTTC CAWTGLEAPWRTQYF TRBJ2-5 NA NA TRBV30
TGCAGTGCTAGACCGGGACAGATAAACTATGGCTACACCTTC CSARPGQINYGYTF TRBJ1-2 TRBD1 NA TRBV20-1
TGCAGTGCCTCCGGACTAGCGGGGGGGACCGGGGAGCTGTTTTTT CSASGLAGGTGELFF TRBJ2-2 TRBD2 many TRBV20-1
NA CASSVGQGSFF TRBJ1-1 NA NA TRBV10-3
TGTGCCATCAGCCCTTCACAGGGGGCGAAGTTAAGGGAAGCTTTCTTT CAISPSQGAKLREAFF TRBJ1-1 TRBD1 NA TRBV10-3
TGCGCCAGCAGTGAGCCGGGCCAGTACAATGAGCAGTTCTTC CASSEPGQYNEQFF TRBJ2-1 NA NA TRBV10-2
TGTGCCAGCAGTGACTCGTTTGCAGCCACTATTTCACCCCTCCACTTT CASSDSFAATISPLHF TRBJ1-6 NA many TRBV6-4
TGTGCCAGCAGTTCGGCAAAATCCCCAAATCAGCCCCAGCATTTT CASSSAKSPNQPQHF TRBJ1-5 NA NA TRBV6-5
TGCAGTGCGAGTGTTAACTATGGCTACACCTTC CSASVNYGYTF TRBJ1-2 NA NA TRBV20-1
TGTGCCAGCAGCTCCGGACTAGTTCAAGAGACCCAGTACTTC CASSSGLVQETQYF TRBJ2-5 TRBD2 many TRBV7-2
TGCAGTGCTAGGGGGTTGGACAGGGCTACATACGAGCAGTACTTC CSARGLDRATYEQYF TRBJ2-7 TRBD1 many TRBV20-1
TGTGCCAGCAAACCTACTAGATACAATGAGCAGTTCTTC CASKPTRYNEQFF TRBJ2-1 NA many TRBV12-3/TRBV12-4
TGTGCCAGCAGCCCTCAGGGGGGGAACACTGAAGCTTTCTTT CASSPQGGNTEAFF TRBJ1-1 TRBD1 many TRBV11-1
TGTGCTAGCAGTGGTACAGGGGCGGATGGCTACACCTTC CASSGTGADGYTF TRBJ1-2 TRBD1 NA TRBV6-1
TGCAGTGCTAGAGAGGACGGTAACACTGAAGCTTTCTTT CSAREDGNTEAFF TRBJ1-1 NA many TRBV20-1
TGTGCCAGCAGTCCCTCGGGGCAGGGTGTTGGGGAGCTGTTTTTT CASSPSGQGVGELFF TRBJ2-2 NA once TRBV12-3/TRBV12-4
TGCAGTGCTAGACCAGGCCGCACAGATACGCAGTATTTT CSARPGRTDTQYF TRBJ2-3 NA many TRBV20-1
TGTGCCAGCAGTTACTCGTCCTGGGGCCAAGAGACCCAGTACTTC CASSYSSWGQETQYF TRBJ2-5 NA NA TRBV6-5
TGTGCCAGCAGTGACCCGGGACTAGCTCCTGGGGAGCTGTTTTTT CASSDPGLAPGELFF TRBJ2-2 TRBD2 NA TRBV6-4
TGTGCCACCAGCAGAGCCCTGATATCCTACGAGCAGTACTTC CATSRALISYEQYF TRBJ2-7 NA NA TRBV15
TGTGCCAGCAGCTTAGCGGGACAGGTAGTAGATACGCAGTATTTT CASSLAGQVVDTQYF TRBJ2-3 NA once TRBV25-1